What follows is one T cell receptor (beta chain) and its context. Its target antigen remains unknown. Within one base of it there is no much larger clone, and no base qualities were kept. Genomic DNA was extracted from sorted cells for sequencing of the TCRbeta CDR3 region. The immunoSEQ Assay was used for sequencing of TCRbeta CDR3 regions. TCRdb's version of the immuneACCESS table is confined to in-frame rearrangements and falls short of the full clone set. An unresolved V gene accounts for under half of the shortfall where checked; the remainder is of unknown origin. Counted in this sample were about 26,000 clones; 85% of them appeared once. The top ten clonotypes cover 30% to 35% of the sample. The trial excluded patients who had a history of autoimmune disease or were on systemic immunosuppression. Peripheral blood for TCR sequencing was drawn from every dose cohort at baseline, at cycle 4 day 1 and at cycle 7 day 1. The samples were drawn from a first-in-human, open-label, multicenter phase I dose-escalation trial of ivuxolimab. Adults with locally advanced or metastatic melanoma, renal cell, hepatocellular, or head and neck squamous cell carcinoma were enrolled in the trial. CD4+ and CD8+ T cells were sorted separately from peripheral blood before TCR sequencing.

This sample is drawn from a study of OX40 agonist ivuxolimab in advanced cancers. Looking at the study overall: The costimulatory receptor OX40 (CD134) was targeted by ivuxolimab, a fully human IgG2 agonistic monoclonal antibody. Intravenous ivuxolimab was administered to patients every 2 weeks at six dose levels: 0.01, 0.1, 0.3, 1.5, 3 and 10 mg/kg. Among the approximately 50 dose-escalation patients, 19 had hepatocellular carcinoma, 15 or so melanoma, 9 renal cell carcinoma and 9 head and neck cancer. The dose-escalation cohort was about 87% male with a mean age of approximately 59 years, ranging from roughly 20 to 80. Prior anti-PD-1, anti-PD-L1 or anti-CTLA-4 therapy was permitted, and checkpoint inhibitors had been received by under 50% of dose-escalation patients. Partial responses occurred in three dose-escalation patients, of whom one had hepatocellular carcinoma and two had cutaneous melanoma. The point of sequencing TCRbeta in the periphery was to test whether ivuxolimab changed TCR sequence diversity and drove clonal T-cell expansion. The paper covers the monotherapy dose-escalation part of the phase I ivuxolimab trial, which included N ≈ 52 patients. Study-level results and caveats: The antigen specificity of the clonally expanded peripheral T cells was not determined. After ivuxolimab, more expanded clones were found on average in CD8+ T cells than in CD4+ T cells. In partial responders in the 0.1-3.0 mg/kg groups, normalized peripheral clonal expansion was found to be among the lowest, especially among CD8+ T cells. At doses of 0.1 to 3.0 mg/kg, clonal expansion of both CD4+ and CD8+ blood T cells was observed from baseline to week 6. Low levels of normalized T-cell clonal expansion were also seen in some nonresponding patients.

A distance of 14 bases separates the germline ends of V and J, which lose 7 bases and 8 bases respectively. CDR1 is given as LNHDA and CDR2 as SQIVND, both from the germline V gene (reference sequence). The CDR3 runs 12 amino acids, cysteine and phenylalanine included. The kept DNA is CDR3 alone, 36 bases in frame from the first base. The sequence came from an adult with an advanced solid tumor such as melanoma, head and neck, liver or kidney cancer. The rearranged segments are TRBV19 and TRBJ1-1; matching of 5 bases hints at TRBD1 as the D gene. The source material was CD4+ or CD8+ T cells sorted from blood, sampled in a trial of the OX40 agonist ivuxolimab. The nucleotide sequence is TGTGCCAGTACGTGGGGGGGATCGGAAGCTTTCTTT. It translates to CASTWGGSEAFF.